This T cell receptor beta chain was observed in a study of blood T cell repertoires in COVID-19. Some clones are missing from TCRdb's copy, which holds only in-frame ones; the method was immunoSEQ multiplex PCR. The table includes under 200,000 clones, around 91% detected once. Sequencing was performed on PBMCs or T cells enriched from blood (not recorded which). The sequence was obtained from a woman aged 18 to 35 who had recovered from COVID-19.

The CDR3 loop is CASSQTIQETQYF. CDR3 nucleotides: TGTGCCAGCAGCCAGACTATCCAAGAGACCCAGTACTTC. V is TRBV3-1 (or the pseudogene TRBV3-2) and J is TRBJ2-5, with a possible D match to TRBD2 (5 bases). With 3 bases removed from V and 1 base from J, the gap between germline ends came to 6 bases. Germline CDR1 and CDR2: LGHDT and YNNKEL (reference sequence). The CDR3 contains 13 residues.